These 8 T cell receptor beta chains came from one sample sequenced in a study of cytomegalovirus exposure and HLA in healthy donors. Both 60 Vbeta primers and 13 Jbeta primers went into the PCR. The table came from immunoSEQ multiplex PCR; TCRdb's copy has only in-frame clones and leaves some out. The table includes fewer than 200,000 clones, about 85% detected once. The specimen sequenced was PBMCs. The receptor source for this set is a man younger than 45 in good health and CMV-seropositive.

The rearrangement joins TRBV7-2 to TRBJ2-5, with 7 bases aligning to TRBD1. The V gene end was trimmed by 4 bases and the J gene end by 2 bases; junction bases not matched to a gene: 7. Germline V gene lookup returns CDR1 SGHTA and CDR2 FQGNSA. The CDR3 totals 15 residues. The CDR3 DNA is TGTGCCAGCAGCTCACAGACAGGGTGGCAAGAGACCCAGTACTTC. Amino acids: CASSSQTGWQETQYF.

The chain joins TRBV10-2 to TRBJ2-3; the match to TRBD1 covers 8 bases. V trimming: 4 bases; J trimming: 3 bases; junction bases outside the gene matches: 18. Germline assignment: CDR1 WSHSY and CDR2 SAAADI. The CDR3 is 19 amino acids. The CDR3 nucleotides are TGCGCCAGCAGTGGGGTGGAAAACCTGGGACAGGCTATGACAGATACGCAGTATTTT. Translation gives CASSGVENLGQAMTDTQYF.

This clone was seen only a few times. This chain joins TRBV19 and TRBJ2-7, with 7 bases identical to TRBD2. V was pared by 2 bases and J by 5 bases, with 3 bases of the junction left unmatched. CDR1 and CDR2 from the germline V gene are LNHDA and SQIVND (reference sequence). CDR3 length: 13 amino acids. CDR3 coding DNA: TGTGCCAGTAGTATAAGGGGAGGGGACGAGCAGTACTTC. It encodes CASSIRGGDEQYF.

The chain is built from TRBV2 and TRBJ2-2; weak D call: TRBD1 (6 bases). This CDR3 is built from 14 residues. Germline CDR1 SNHLY, CDR2 FYNNEI. Trimming took 2 bases from V and 8 from J, leaving 12 bases between them. The CDR3 DNA reads TGTGCCAGCAGTGAATACAGGGCGGCGGGGGAGCTGTTTTTT. Its translation is CASSEYRAAGELFF. The full variable domain, rest sourced from reference TRBV2 and TRBJ2-2, is EPEVTQTPSHQVTQMGQEVILRCVPISNHLYFYWYRQILGQKVEFLVSFYNNEISEKSEIFDDQFSVERPDGSNFTLKIRSTKLEDSAMYFCASSEYRAAGELFFGEGSRLTVL.

About this clone: This specimen includes other DNA sequences encoding the same CDR3. The J gene is TRBJ2-7, the V gene TRBV18, with D perhaps matching TRBD1 (5 bases). Germline V gives CDR1 KGHSH, CDR2 LQKENI. The CDR3 runs to 13 residues. Trimming removed 2 bases at V and 3 bases at J, with 8 bases between. The chain's CDR3 is CASSPAQGYEQYF. The CDR3 DNA is TGTGCCAGCTCACCAGCCCAGGGCTACGAGCAGTACTTC.

V gene TRBV6-5 combines with J gene TRBJ2-1, with D perhaps matching TRBD1 (5 bases). Germline loops: CDR1 MNHEY, CDR2 SVGAGI. The CDR3 is 15 residues long. V was clipped by 5 bases and J by 5 bases, with 16 bases between them. As DNA, the CDR3 is TGTGCCAGCAGTCTGGCAGGGCTAAATAACAATGAGCAGTTCTTC. Translation: CASSLAGLNNNEQFF.

The chain has TRBV5-1 and TRBJ2-7, with 9 bases lining up with TRBD1. The V gene end was trimmed by 2 bases and the J gene end by 3 bases; junction bases not matched to a gene: 6. Per the germline V gene, CDR1 is SGHRS and CDR2 is YFSETQ. This CDR3 has 15 residues. CDR3 DNA sequence: TGCGCCAGCAGCTTTACCGGGACAGGGTTCTACGAGCAGTACTTC. Protein: CASSFTGTGFYEQYF.

In its sample, this clone was seen a few times. This chain uses TRBV6-4 with TRBJ1-4; 11 bases are shared with TRBD1. The ends lost 5 bases at V and 15 bases at J; junction bases unmatched: 17. The CDR3 has 16 amino acids. Germline V gene data show CDR1 as MRHNA and CDR2 as SNTAGT. In DNA form, the CDR3 reads TGTGCCAGCAGTATCCGGACAGGGGGCTTTCAGGGTTCGGTGTTTTTT. It is translated as CASSIRTGGFQGSVFF.